This T cell receptor beta chain was sequenced in a study of T cells in Graves' hyperthyroidism and ophthalmopathy. Trimming took off 9 bases at V and 3 bases at J, with 23 bases between the two ends. The length of the CDR3 is 16 residues. Germline values: CDR1 LNHDA, CDR2 SQIVND (reference sequence). RNA transcripts served as the template for amplifying TCR beta CDR3 regions. A first-round RT-PCR of the TCR CDR3 used the HTBI primer set. TCRdb re-called the multiplex PCR reads through MiXCR, storing one row per CDR3 protein. The data hold around 190,000 distinct CDR3 sequences, with over 15% observed a single time.

Material: blood. The chain couples TRBV19 to TRBJ1-2, with D unresolved. This clonotype originated in a woman in her 50s with Graves' hyperthyroidism. The CDR3 coding sequence is TGTGCCAGCAGATCCGGGTCGCTCTATTCCTACTATGGCTACACCTTC. Translated, it gives CASRSGSLYSYYGYTF.